The following is a T cell receptor beta chain sequence with its context. The antigen is not known. Germline V CDR1 and CDR2: SGDLS, YYNGEE. The ends were cut back, 4 bases at V and 2 bases at J, with 16 bases in the middle. There are 15 residues in the CDR3. The repertoire was sequenced with immunoSEQ multiplex PCR; TCRdb's copy has only in-frame clones and lacks some. This sample has 60,000 or so clones, with roughly 79% found just once. This record comes from a study of T cells in localized non-small cell lung cancer. Whole-study results and caveats: A median 57 of the top 100 tumor clones appeared in adjacent lung. Clonality of T cells reached its maximum in uninvolved adjacent lung, surpassing tumor. Heterogeneity within the tumor remains possible, as just one region underwent sequencing.

The clonotype originates from a man aged 35 to 69 with stage II lung adenocarcinoma. The V call is TRBV9, the J call TRBJ2-7; either TRBD1 or TRBD2 may fit D (7 bases each). The material sequenced was PBMCs, taken before any cancer treatment. The CDR3 DNA reads as TGTGCCAGCAGCCCCGGGGGGACAGTTGCCTACGAGCAGTACTTC. Amino acids: CASSPGGTVAYEQYF.